The 10 T cell receptor beta chains below come from one sample, sequenced in a study of blood T cell repertoires in COVID-19. Profiling relied on immunoSEQ multiplex PCR, and the TCRdb table lists in-frame clones only, not all of them. The sample has 90,000 to 120,000 clones; around four fifths are singletons. The sequenced sample consisted of peripheral blood. The receptor set was obtained from a woman aged 70-85 years with acute or convalescent COVID-19.

This sequence joins TRBV6-4 and TRBJ2-3, with a possible D match to TRBD1 (6 bases). The CDR3 extends over 14 amino acids. CDR1 MRHNA and CDR2 SNTAGT come from the germline V gene. V dropped 6 bases and J dropped 2 bases, with 12 bases sitting between them. The CDR3 DNA is TGTGCCAGCAGGCAGACAGGACCCACAGATACGCAGTATTTT. Encoded protein: CASRQTGPTDTQYF.

The chain links TRBV3-1 (or the pseudogene TRBV3-2) to TRBJ1-5; maybe TRBD1 (5 bases). Germline loops: CDR1 LGHDT, CDR2 YNNKEL (reference sequence). Trimming shortened V by 0 bases and J by 2 bases, and 14 bases separated the two germline ends. This CDR3 spans 17 amino acids. For the CDR3, the DNA is TGTGCCAGCAGCCAAGATGGGTCAGGGAAGGGCAATCAGCCCCAGCATTTT. Translation: CASSQDGSGKGNQPQHF.

CDR3 in amino acids: CASSQNSMGAGGTDTQYF. DNA for the CDR3: TGTGCCAGCAGCCAGAACTCGATGGGGGCGGGGGGCACAGATACGCAGTATTTT. The gene calls are TRBV3-1 (or the pseudogene TRBV3-2) and TRBJ2-3; TRBD2 might be the D (7 bases). Trimming removed 3 bases from V and 1 base from J, with 20 bases in between. CDR1 and CDR2 from the germline V gene are LGHDT and YNNKEL (reference sequence). The CDR3 has 18 amino acids.

The chain links TRBV7-9 to TRBJ1-2; D not certain. This CDR3 has 14 amino acids. Trimming took 5 bases from V and 5 from J, leaving 15 bases between them. Germline V CDR1 and CDR2: SEHNR, FQNEAQ (reference sequence). This CDR3 reads CASSPRFGFYGYTF. In nucleotides, the CDR3 is TGTGCCAGCAGCCCGAGGTTCGGGTTTTATGGCTACACCTTC.

The gene calls are TRBV3-1 (or the pseudogene TRBV3-2) and TRBJ1-5; D call uncertain. CDR1 and CDR2 (germline): LGHDT, YNNKEL (reference sequence). V was cut by 4 bases and J by 4 bases, with 11 bases left in between. CDR3 length: 14 residues. The CDR3 reads CASSPGRGNQPQHF. CDR3 nucleotides: TGTGCCAGCAGCCCTGGACGGGGAAATCAGCCCCAGCATTTT.

The chain uses TRBV7-8 and TRBJ1-2; tentatively, D is TRBD1 (5 bases). V was clipped by 5 bases and J by 6 bases, with 22 bases between them. The CDR3 extends over 16 amino acids. The germline V gene has CDR1 SGHVS and CDR2 FQNEAQ. The CDR3 sequence is CASSPSPGTALHGYTF. CDR3 nucleotides: TGTGCCAGCAGCCCCTCACCCGGGACTGCTCTCCATGGCTACACCTTC. Full variable domain (remainder filled in from reference TRBV7-8 and TRBJ1-2): GAGVSQSPRYKVAKRGQDVALRCDPISGHVSLFWYQQALGQGPEFLTYFQNEAQLDKSGLPSDRFFAERPEGSVSTLKIQRTQQEDSAVYLCASSPSPGTALHGYTFGSGTRLTVV.

V usage is TRBV19 and J usage is TRBJ2-1; D is undetermined. Germline CDR1 LNHDA, CDR2 SQIVND (reference sequence). This CDR3 contains 13 residues. The V and J ends lost 5 bases and 4 bases respectively, with 9 bases between them. The CDR3 loop reads CASSYRLYNEQFF. DNA of the CDR3: TGTGCCAGTAGTTACCGACTGTACAATGAGCAGTTCTTC.

The V gene is TRBV2, the J gene TRBJ2-5; 8 bases match TRBD1. Trimming took 6 bases from V and 5 from J; bases not matched to a gene: 8. From germline, CDR1 is SNHLY and CDR2 FYNNEI. The CDR3 consists of 14 residues. CDR3 DNA sequence: TGTGCCAGCAGCCCTACAGGGGGTCGGGAGACCCAGTACTTC. Its translation is CASSPTGGRETQYF.

This CDR3 is CAISESTGWSYTF. In DNA, the CDR3 is TGTGCCATCAGTGAGTCGACAGGGTGGAGCTACACCTTC. The V and J genes are TRBV10-3 and TRBJ1-2; 7 bases map to TRBD1. Germline values: CDR1 ENHRY, CDR2 SYGVKD. CDR3 length: 13 residues. V lost 0 bases to trimming and J lost 9 bases; unmatched junction nucleotides: 4.

CDR3 bases: TGTGCCAGCAGCCCCGACAGACGGGATGAGCAGTTCTTC. This translates into CASSPDRRDEQFF. The chain links TRBV11-2 to TRBJ2-1, with D possibly TRBD1 on 5 matching bases. The ends were cut back, 5 bases at V and 8 bases at J, with 13 bases in the middle. The CDR3 loop spans 13 amino acids. Germline V gives CDR1 SGHAT, CDR2 FQNNGV.